A selection of T cell receptor beta chains follows, all from one sample in a study of control samples from healthy donors and cancer patients. The protocol was immunoSEQ multiplex PCR, while the TCRdb copy is restricted to in-frame clones and leaves out a portion. The sample yields some 120,000 clones, roughly 92% seen once. Sequencing was performed on PBMCs. These receptors came from a man aged 80 or over with head and neck cancer. CDR3s include the opening cysteine and the closing phenylalanine or tryptophan. The order of the fields is clone size, D gene, J gene, V gene, CDR3 protein, CDR3 DNA. The D gene is left open where the match is weak. Not all rows give a size; the values are once, few, many and, for expanded clones, a class.

clone size: NA; D gene: TRBD2; J gene: TRBJ2-3; V gene: TRBV5-1; CDR3 protein: CASSLGSSGGLAKGTQYF; CDR3 DNA: TGCGCCAGCAGCTTGGGGTCTAGCGGGGGGCTTGCGAAAGGTACGCAGTATTTT
clone size: once; D gene: NA; J gene: TRBJ2-2; V gene: TRBV6-5; CDR3 protein: CASAGNTGELFF; CDR3 DNA: TGTGCCAGCGCAGGGAACACCGGGGAGCTGTTTTTT
clone size: NA; D gene: TRBD1; J gene: TRBJ1-2; V gene: TRBV9; CDR3 protein: CASSVGTGISYGGYTF; CDR3 DNA: TGTGCCAGCAGCGTCGGGACAGGGATAAGCTATGGAGGCTACACCTTC
clone size: NA; D gene: TRBD1; J gene: TRBJ2-7; V gene: TRBV15; CDR3 protein: CATSRPRQGEQYF; CDR3 DNA: TGTGCCACCAGCAGACCAAGACAGGGCGAGCAGTACTTC
clone size: NA; D gene: NA; J gene: TRBJ1-1; V gene: TRBV6-5; CDR3 protein: CASSQTITVNTEAFF; CDR3 DNA: TGTGCCAGCAGCCAAACGATCACGGTGAACACTGAAGCTTTCTTT
clone size: NA; D gene: NA; J gene: TRBJ2-3; V gene: TRBV9; CDR3 protein: CASSVSGGTDTQYF; CDR3 DNA: TGTGCCAGCAGCGTATCAGGAGGGACAGATACGCAGTATTTT
clone size: NA; D gene: TRBD1; J gene: TRBJ2-5; V gene: TRBV5-1; CDR3 protein: CASSLVPGQQETQYF; CDR3 DNA: TGCGCCAGCAGCTTAGTCCCGGGACAGCAAGAGACCCAGTACTTC
clone size: NA; D gene: NA; J gene: TRBJ2-7; V gene: TRBV7-2; CDR3 protein: CASSLAWATEQYF; CDR3 DNA: TGTGCCAGCAGCTTAGCCTGGGCCACCGAGCAGTACTTC
clone size: NA; D gene: NA; J gene: TRBJ1-2; V gene: TRBV2; CDR3 protein: CASSDLVVGWGYTF; CDR3 DNA: TGTGCCAGCAGTGATCTGGTTGTTGGTTGGGGCTACACCTTC
clone size: NA; D gene: NA; J gene: TRBJ1-2; V gene: TRBV12-3/TRBV12-4; CDR3 protein: CASSLQQGANTF; CDR3 DNA: TGTGCCAGCAGCCTCCAACAGGGCGCGAACACCTTC
clone size: NA; D gene: NA; J gene: TRBJ1-1; V gene: TRBV20-1; CDR3 protein: CSASGQMNTEAFF; CDR3 DNA: TGCAGTGCTAGTGGACAGATGAACACTGAAGCTTTCTTT
clone size: NA; D gene: TRBD1; J gene: TRBJ2-3; V gene: TRBV30; CDR3 protein: CAWDRGSTDTQYF; CDR3 DNA: TGTGCCTGGGACAGGGGCAGCACAGATACGCAGTATTTT
clone size: NA; D gene: TRBD2; J gene: TRBJ2-2; V gene: TRBV19; CDR3 protein: CASSMSSGTNGELFF; CDR3 DNA: TGTGCCAGTAGTATGTCCAGCGGGACGAACGGGGAGCTGTTTTTT
clone size: NA; D gene: NA; J gene: TRBJ2-7; V gene: TRBV19; CDR3 protein: CASSFMVSGSEQYF; CDR3 DNA: TGTGCCAGTAGCTTCATGGTTAGCGGCTCTGAGCAGTACTTC
clone size: NA; D gene: NA; J gene: TRBJ2-7; V gene: TRBV6-6; CDR3 protein: CASSPQSSYEQYF; CDR3 DNA: TGTGCCAGCAGCCCACAGAGCTCCTACGAGCAGTACTTC
clone size: NA; D gene: NA; J gene: TRBJ2-7; V gene: TRBV5-5; CDR3 protein: CASSWSGVYEQYF; CDR3 DNA: TGTGCCAGCAGCTGGTCAGGGGTCTACGAGCAGTACTTC
clone size: NA; D gene: TRBD2; J gene: TRBJ2-7; V gene: TRBV19; CDR3 protein: CASAREAEQYF; CDR3 DNA: TGTGCCTCTGCGCGGGAGGCCGAGCAGTACTTC
clone size: NA; D gene: TRBD2; J gene: TRBJ2-1; V gene: TRBV10-2; CDR3 protein: CASRTAGGANEQFF; CDR3 DNA: TGCGCCAGCAGGACGGCGGGAGGGGCCAATGAGCAGTTCTTC
clone size: NA; D gene: NA; J gene: TRBJ2-1; V gene: TRBV5-4; CDR3 protein: CASSADFSDNEQFF; CDR3 DNA: TGTGCCAGCAGCGCGGACTTTTCCGACAATGAGCAGTTCTTC
clone size: once; D gene: TRBD2; J gene: TRBJ2-1; V gene: TRBV10-1; CDR3 protein: CASSDGSGRFNEQFF; CDR3 DNA: TGCGCCAGCAGTGACGGTAGCGGGAGATTCAATGAGCAGTTCTTC
clone size: NA; D gene: NA; J gene: TRBJ2-7; V gene: TRBV12-2; CDR3 protein: CASPGGWTYEQYF; CDR3 DNA: TGTGCAAGTCCCGGGGGCTGGACCTACGAGCAGTACTTC
clone size: NA; D gene: NA; J gene: TRBJ2-7; V gene: TRBV27; CDR3 protein: CASRNLGLGPYEQYF; CDR3 DNA: TGTGCCAGCAGGAACCTGGGCCTTGGGCCCTACGAGCAGTACTTC
clone size: NA; D gene: NA; J gene: TRBJ1-6; V gene: TRBV27; CDR3 protein: CASSLSGGGNSPLHF; CDR3 DNA: TGTGCCAGCAGTTTATCGGGGGGTGGGAATTCACCCCTCCACTTT
clone size: once; D gene: NA; J gene: TRBJ2-3; V gene: TRBV5-1; CDR3 protein: CASSPTGSGTVKRDTQYF; CDR3 DNA: TGCGCCAGCAGCCCCACAGGGTCCGGGACTGTGAAACGGGATACGCAGTATTTT
clone size: once; D gene: TRBD1; J gene: TRBJ1-2; V gene: TRBV18; CDR3 protein: CASSRDRGQDGYTF; CDR3 DNA: TGTGCCAGCTCACGGGACAGGGGGCAGGATGGCTACACCTTC
clone size: NA; D gene: NA; J gene: TRBJ1-4; V gene: TRBV29-1; CDR3 protein: CSVSARPANEKLFF; CDR3 DNA: TGCAGCGTATCGGCCCGGCCGGCTAATGAAAAACTGTTTTTT
clone size: once; D gene: TRBD1; J gene: TRBJ1-3; V gene: TRBV7-2; CDR3 protein: CASSLAPDRVYGNTIYF; CDR3 DNA: TGTGCCAGCAGCTTAGCACCGGACAGGGTATATGGAAACACCATATATTTT
clone size: NA; D gene: TRBD1; J gene: TRBJ1-1; V gene: TRBV3-1/TRBV3-2; CDR3 protein: CASSQGQAGTEAFF; CDR3 DNA: TGTGCCAGCAGCCAGGGACAGGCTGGGACTGAAGCTTTCTTT
clone size: NA; D gene: NA; J gene: TRBJ2-7; V gene: TRBV6-5; CDR3 protein: CASNAYEQYF; CDR3 DNA: TGTGCCAGCAATGCCTACGAGCAGTACTTC
clone size: NA; D gene: NA; J gene: TRBJ1-2; V gene: TRBV18; CDR3 protein: CASSQQGTGIYNYGYTF; CDR3 DNA: TGTGCCAGCTCACAACAAGGAACAGGGATCTATAACTATGGCTACACCTTC
clone size: once; D gene: TRBD1; J gene: TRBJ2-7; V gene: TRBV19; CDR3 protein: CASSVKGLRQGTPLYF; CDR3 DNA: TGTGCCAGTAGTGTAAAAGGCTTGAGACAGGGGACCCCTCTGTACTTC
clone size: NA; D gene: NA; J gene: TRBJ1-1; V gene: TRBV4-3; CDR3 protein: CASSQEVSAGWGTEAFF; CDR3 DNA: TGCGCCAGCAGCCAAGAAGTGTCGGCAGGGTGGGGGACTGAAGCTTTCTTT
clone size: NA; D gene: NA; J gene: TRBJ2-7; V gene: TRBV14; CDR3 protein: CASSQDQFRGAYEQYF; CDR3 DNA: TGTGCCAGCAGCCAAGATCAGTTCAGGGGAGCCTACGAGCAGTACTTC
clone size: NA; D gene: NA; J gene: TRBJ1-3; V gene: TRBV19; CDR3 protein: CASGTGISGNTIYF; CDR3 DNA: TGTGCCAGTGGAACGGGGATCTCCGGAAACACCATATATTTT
clone size: once; D gene: TRBD1; J gene: TRBJ1-1; V gene: TRBV19; CDR3 protein: CASSTPGQRNTEAFF; CDR3 DNA: TGTGCCAGTAGTACCCCGGGACAGAGGAACACTGAAGCTTTCTTT
clone size: NA; D gene: NA; J gene: TRBJ1-1; V gene: TRBV18; CDR3 protein: CASSQKENTEAFF; CDR3 DNA: TGTGCCAGCTCACAGAAGGAGAACACTGAAGCTTTCTTT
clone size: NA; D gene: TRBD2; J gene: TRBJ2-3; V gene: TRBV19; CDR3 protein: CASSHWGGSTDTQYF; CDR3 DNA: TGTGCCAGTAGCCACTGGGGGGGGAGCACAGATACGCAGTATTTT
clone size: NA; D gene: NA; J gene: TRBJ1-2; V gene: TRBV9; CDR3 protein: CASSTPAGFAYGYTF; CDR3 DNA: TGTGCCAGCAGCACCCCAGCAGGGTTTGCCTATGGCTACACCTTC
clone size: NA; D gene: TRBD2; J gene: TRBJ2-5; V gene: TRBV23-1; CDR3 protein: CASSQARGGSYQETQYF; CDR3 DNA: TGCGCCAGCAGTCAGGCTCGGGGAGGGAGTTACCAAGAGACCCAGTACTTC
clone size: few; D gene: TRBD1; J gene: TRBJ1-5; V gene: TRBV3-1/TRBV3-2; CDR3 protein: CASSQEGTGINQPQHF; CDR3 DNA: TGTGCCAGCAGCCAAGAAGGGACAGGAATCAATCAGCCCCAGCATTTT
clone size: NA; D gene: NA; J gene: TRBJ1-6; V gene: TRBV14; CDR3 protein: CASSQGKVNNSPLHF; CDR3 DNA: TGTGCCAGCAGCCAAGGAAAAGTTAATAATTCACCCCTCCACTTT
clone size: once; D gene: TRBD1; J gene: TRBJ1-2; V gene: TRBV9; CDR3 protein: CASSVDYRGGYGYTF; CDR3 DNA: TGTGCCAGCAGCGTAGATTACAGGGGGGGTTATGGCTACACCTTC
clone size: NA; D gene: NA; J gene: TRBJ1-5; V gene: TRBV19; CDR3 protein: CASSAYMGGNQPQHF; CDR3 DNA: TGTGCCAGTAGTGCCTACATGGGTGGCAATCAGCCCCAGCATTTT
clone size: NA; D gene: TRBD1; J gene: TRBJ1-4; V gene: TRBV5-4; CDR3 protein: CASSFLDRGRGGEKLFF; CDR3 DNA: TGTGCCAGCAGCTTTCTGGACAGGGGTAGAGGAGGTGAAAAACTGTTTTTT
clone size: NA; D gene: TRBD2; J gene: TRBJ2-7; V gene: TRBV11-2; CDR3 protein: CASSDRLAGAHEQYF; CDR3 DNA: TGTGCCAGCAGTGACAGACTAGCGGGAGCCCACGAGCAGTACTTC
clone size: NA; D gene: TRBD2; J gene: TRBJ2-5; V gene: TRBV7-9; CDR3 protein: CASSRASGSVETQYF; CDR3 DNA: TGTGCCAGCAGCCGTGCTAGCGGGAGTGTGGAGACCCAGTACTTC
clone size: NA; D gene: NA; J gene: TRBJ2-7; V gene: TRBV5-1; CDR3 protein: CASSPITESYEQYF; CDR3 DNA: TGCGCCAGCAGCCCCATTACAGAATCCTACGAGCAGTACTTC
clone size: NA; D gene: NA; J gene: TRBJ1-6; V gene: TRBV19; CDR3 protein: CASSSRGPTNSPLHF; CDR3 DNA: TGTGCCAGTAGTTCCCGAGGGCCGACGAATTCACCCCTCCACTTT
clone size: NA; D gene: TRBD2; J gene: TRBJ2-1; V gene: TRBV6-1; CDR3 protein: CASSEKLGLAGARSYNEQFF; CDR3 DNA: TGTGCCAGCAGTGAAAAATTAGGACTAGCGGGAGCGAGGTCCTACAATGAGCAGTTCTTC
clone size: NA; D gene: NA; J gene: TRBJ1-2; V gene: TRBV5-4; CDR3 protein: CASSLAQADYGYTF; CDR3 DNA: TGTGCCAGCAGCTTGGCCCAGGCGGACTATGGCTACACCTTC